Listed below are T cell receptor beta chains from one sample, sequenced in a study of blood T cell repertoires in COVID-19. Only in-frame clones appear in the TCRdb table, and some are missing; sequencing was by immunoSEQ multiplex PCR. The sample shows over 150,000 clones, approximately 86% of them seen only once. Material for sequencing was peripheral blood. These receptors were collected from a man aged 55 to 70 with COVID-19, enrolled during active disease. The CDR3 runs from the conserved cysteine through the conserved F or W. A D gene is named only where the DNA matches it firmly.

v_gene: TRBV28
j_gene: TRBJ2-7
d_gene: TRBD2
CDR3nt: TGTGCCAGCACCCGCGGGGGGTCCTACGAGCAGTACTTC
CDR3aa: CASTRGGSYEQYF

v_gene: TRBV10-3
j_gene: TRBJ2-7
d_gene: TRBD1
CDR3nt: TGTGCCATCAGTACTATTCCGGGACAGTCCGGACAGCAGTACTTC
CDR3aa: CAISTIPGQSGQQYF

v_gene: TRBV2
j_gene: TRBJ1-1
d_gene: TRBD1
CDR3nt: TGTGCCAGCAGTGGTGGACAGGGGGCAGGTGAAGCTTTCTTT
CDR3aa: CASSGGQGAGEAFF

v_gene: TRBV4-3
j_gene: TRBJ2-5
d_gene: NA
CDR3nt: TGCGCCAGCAGCCAAGATAGCCGGCAAGAGACCCAGTACTTC
CDR3aa: CASSQDSRQETQYF

v_gene: TRBV6-5
j_gene: TRBJ2-2
d_gene: NA
CDR3nt: TGTGCCAGCAGTTATACCGCCCAGACTTACACCGGGGAGCTGTTTTTT
CDR3aa: CASSYTAQTYTGELFF

v_gene: TRBV9
j_gene: TRBJ2-3
d_gene: TRBD2
CDR3nt: TGTGCCAGCAGCGTGGCGGGGAGGGAGTTTAGCGCAGATACGCAGTATTTT
CDR3aa: CASSVAGREFSADTQYF

v_gene: TRBV5-1
j_gene: TRBJ2-2
d_gene: TRBD2
CDR3nt: TGCGCCAGCAGCTTGGGGGCTAGCGGGAGTCTGGACGGGGAGCTGTTTTTT
CDR3aa: CASSLGASGSLDGELFF

v_gene: TRBV7-2
j_gene: TRBJ1-2
d_gene: NA
CDR3nt: TGTGCCAGCAGCGGCAGGATTGCCTATGGCTACACCTTC
CDR3aa: CASSGRIAYGYTF

v_gene: TRBV28
j_gene: TRBJ1-5
d_gene: TRBD1
CDR3nt: TGTGCCAGCAGTTTATTTGACAGGGACAATCAGCCCCAGCATTTT
CDR3aa: CASSLFDRDNQPQHF

v_gene: TRBV7-9
j_gene: TRBJ1-2
d_gene: NA
CDR3nt: TGTGCCAGCAGCTTAGGACTGAATGGCTACACCTTC
CDR3aa: CASSLGLNGYTF

v_gene: TRBV6-2/TRBV6-3
j_gene: TRBJ2-3
d_gene: TRBD2
CDR3nt: TGTGCCAGCAGCCCTCCGCTCCCCGGGCTAGCGGGAGATACGCAGTATTTT
CDR3aa: CASSPPLPGLAGDTQYF

v_gene: TRBV24-1
j_gene: TRBJ2-7
d_gene: NA
CDR3nt: TGTGCCACCAGTGATTTCAACGAGCAGTACTTC
CDR3aa: CATSDFNEQYF

v_gene: TRBV6-1
j_gene: TRBJ2-7
d_gene: TRBD1
CDR3nt: TGTGCCAGCAGTGAGGGACAGGGAGCTGTAAAGCAGTACTTC
CDR3aa: CASSEGQGAVKQYF

v_gene: TRBV18
j_gene: TRBJ1-5
d_gene: NA
CDR3nt: TGTGCCAGCTCACCACCGGGAGGGGCTAGCAATCAGCCCCAGCATTTT
CDR3aa: CASSPPGGASNQPQHF